The 14 T cell receptor beta chains in this list originate from one sample, sequenced in a study of identical twins (TCRdb year 2016). The library was prepared using 5' RACE. TCRdb shows the sequencer as Illumina HiSeq 2000. TCRdb's own reprocessing of the public reads used fastp at Q25 and MiXCR and kept productive beta chains. For every CDR3 protein sequence, its rows merge into one entry that carries the most common genes and DNA. The sample table shows some 1,700,000 distinct CDR3 sequences, and around a third are seen once. The ten top clones hold approximately 0.25% of the sample. The sample comprised cord blood. The source of these receptors is a newborn girl in good health.

In this sample, this clonotype turned up a few times. The rearrangement uses TRBV5-1 and TRBJ2-7, with 9 bases identical to TRBD1. In germline, CDR1 is SGHRS, CDR2 YFSETQ. This CDR3 spans 15 amino acids. Trimming at V came to 0 bases and at J to 7 bases, leaving 8 bases not matched to a gene. The DNA for the CDR3 is TGCGCCAGCAGCTTGGCCGGGACAGGGATGTCTGAGCAGTACTTC. Its translation is CASSLAGTGMSEQYF. Using reference TRBV5-1 and TRBJ2-7 for the parts outside the CDR3, the full variable domain is KAGVTQTPRYLIKTRGQQVTLSCSPISGHRSVSWYQQTPGQGLQFLFEYFSETQRNKGNFPGRFSGRQFSNSRSEMNVSTLELGDSALYLCASSLAGTGMSEQYFGPGTRLTVT.

Notes on this clonotype: Mismatch with germline at one junction end may stem from a read error. The V and J genes are TRBV9 and TRBJ1-2; D ambiguous. Germline lookup yields CDR1 SGDLS and CDR2 YYNGEE. This CDR3 comprises 16 residues. CDR3 amino acids: CASSVEPGTLNHGYTF. CDR3 bases: TGTGCCAGCAGCGTAGAGCCCGGCACCCTTAACCATGGCTACACCTTC.

Comment on this clonotype: One junction end does not reproduce the germline sequence, and a read error may be involved. The chain couples TRBV14 to TRBJ2-7; tentatively, D is TRBD2 (6 bases). The CDR3 extends over 13 amino acids. Germline V gene sequence: CDR1 SGHDN, CDR2 FVKESK. CDR3 sequence: CASSRDFSYDQYF. CDR3 bases: TGTGCCAGCAGCCGGGACTTCTCCTACGACCAGTACTTC.

This clonotype was recorded many times. This chain connects TRBV28 to TRBJ2-1, with D unresolved. The germline gives CDR1 MDHEN, CDR2 SYDVKM. Trimming removed 3 bases from V and 8 bases from J, with 5 bases in between. The CDR3 is made up of 11 amino acids. CDR3 in DNA: TGTGCCAGCAGTTTCATCGATGAGCAGTTCTTC. It specifies CASSFIDEQFF. Drawing the rest from reference TRBV28 and TRBJ2-1, the complete variable domain is DVKVTQSSRYLVKRTGEKVFLECVQDMDHENMFWYRQDPGLGLRLIYFSYDVKMKEKGDIPEGYSVSREKKERFSLILESASTNQTSMYLCASSFIDEQFFGPGTRLTVL.

This clonotype turned up a few times. The chain links TRBV14 to TRBJ2-1; 9 bases fit TRBD2. CDR1 SGHDN and CDR2 FVKESK come from the germline V gene. This CDR3 region has 17 residues. The V and J ends lost 1 base and 10 bases, in that order; junction bases with no gene match: 14. CDR3 DNA sequence: TGTGCCAGCAGCCAAGCCCCGACTAGCGGCTATCTTTTGGAGCAGTTCTTC. It codes for CASSQAPTSGYLLEQFF.

This clonotype turned up a few times. J is TRBJ2-5 and V is TRBV2; 10 positions agree with TRBD2. From germline, CDR1 is SNHLY and CDR2 FYNNEI. The CDR3 has 16 residues. V was pared by 4 bases and J by 11 bases, with 16 bases of the junction left unmatched. CDR3 protein: CASSGIAGGPYNEQYF. The CDR3 nucleotides read TGTGCCAGCAGTGGAATAGCGGGGGGACCGTACAATGAGCAGTACTTC. Looking up the rest from reference TRBV2 and TRBJ2-5 gives the full variable domain: EPEVTQTPSHQVTQMGQEVILRCVPISNHLYFYWYRQILGQKVEFLVSFYNNEISEKSEIFDDQFSVERPDGSNFTLKIRSTKLEDSAMYFCASSGIAGGPYNEQYFGPGTRLLVL.

This clonotype has more than one count but fewer than ten. The chain joins TRBV2 to TRBJ2-3; D remains unclear. V was pared by 8 bases and J by 1 base, with 10 bases between. The CDR3 is 13 amino acids. Germline CDR1 SNHLY, CDR2 FYNNEI. The DNA for the CDR3 is TGTGCCAGCTGCCGTAGGGGCACAGATACGCAGTATTTT. Its protein is CASCRRGTDTQYF.

The gene calls are TRBV9 and TRBJ2-4; the match to TRBD2 covers 8 bases. This CDR3 is 16 amino acids long. Germline V CDR1 and CDR2: SGDLS, YYNGEE. V trimming: 3 bases; J trimming: 0 bases; junction bases outside the gene matches: 5. CDR3 amino acids: CASSDGLAGAKNIQYF. CDR3 nucleotide sequence: TGTGCCAGCAGCGACGGACTAGCAGGAGCCAAAAACATTCAGTACTTC.

Many counts were recorded for this clonotype. The rearrangement uses TRBV20-1 and TRBJ1-2, with TRBD1 as a possible D gene (5 bases). Trimming took off 0 bases at V and 4 bases at J, with 12 bases between the two ends. The CDR3 runs to 14 residues. CDR1 is DFQATT and CDR2 is SNEGSKA in the germline V gene (reference sequence). The CDR3 is CSARDGVRGYGYTF. CDR3 bases: TGCAGTGCTAGAGATGGAGTAAGGGGCTATGGCTACACCTTC.

The chain is built from TRBV3-1 and TRBJ1-6; the D is unclear. V lost 4 bases, J lost 0 bases, and 10 bases lay in between. Per germline, CDR1 LGHDT and CDR2 YNNKEL (reference sequence). CDR3 length: 16 residues. The CDR3 spells CASSRSGSSYNSPLHF. The CDR3 nucleotides read TGTGCCAGCAGCCGGTCAGGCAGCTCCTATAATTCACCCCTCCACTTT.

This clonotype was counted only a few times. This rearrangement joins TRBV11-2 to TRBJ2-3; 14 positions agree with TRBD2. The CDR3 is 15 residues long. V lost 4 bases and J lost 4; bases outside the gene matches: 1. Germline V gene lookup returns CDR1 SGHAT and CDR2 FQNNGV. CDR3 bases: TGTGCCAGCAGCTGGACTAGCGGGGGGTCAGATACGCAGTATTTT. It encodes CASSWTSGGSDTQYF.

The chain has TRBV4-1 and TRBJ1-4; no clear D. Germline V gives CDR1 MGHRA, CDR2 YSYEKL. The CDR3 loop spans 15 amino acids. The V gene lost 2 bases and the J gene lost 0 bases, with 7 bases spanning the gap. The CDR3 DNA follows: TGCGCCAGCAGCCAATTTCCGGCAACTAATGAAAAACTGTTTTTT. This encodes CASSQFPATNEKLFF.

Worth noting for this clonotype: A much larger clone lies one base from this, so it may be a read error. The V call is TRBV7-2, the J call TRBJ2-7; a possible D gene is TRBD2 (6 bases). CDR3 size: 14 residues. CDR1 and CDR2 from the germline V gene are SGHTA and FQGNSA. The DNA for the CDR3 is TGTGCCAGCGGCTTAGTCCGGGAGAATAACGAGCAGTACTTC. The encoded protein is CASGLVRENNEQYF.

In its sample, this clonotype was seen a few times. This chain uses TRBV19 with TRBJ2-5; D possibly corresponds to TRBD1 (6 bases). The germline V gene encodes CDR1 LNHDA and CDR2 SQIVND (reference sequence). The germline V and J ends were trimmed by 4 bases and 4 bases, with 13 bases remaining between them. The CDR3 sequence is 14 residues long. DNA for the CDR3: TGTGCCAGTAGTAATGTGGGGGCCCGAGAGACCCAGTACTTC. It encodes CASSNVGARETQYF.